The 7 T cell receptor beta chains given below trace back to one sample, sequenced in a study of T-cell reconstitution after alpha-beta-depleted transplantation in children. TCRbeta library construction was performed incorporating unique molecular identifiers. TCRdb re-derived calls from the PCR reads in MiXCR, one entry per CDR3 protein. The sample includes some 300,000 distinct CDR3 sequences, around a tenth of them seen just once. This sample comprised PBMCs from the stem cell graft donor, obtained from the stem cell graft. These receptors came from a human donor who donated a stem cell graft to a child with acute lymphoblastic leukemia.

The rearrangement joins TRBV12-3 or TRBV12-4 to TRBJ2-1, with D possibly TRBD1 on 6 matching bases. Deletions cut 5 bases from V and 0 bases from J, with 11 bases between. This CDR3 is built from 15 residues. CDR3 region: CASSLGTPSYNEQFF. The DNA of the CDR3 is TGTGCCAGCAGTCTCGGGACACCCTCCTACAATGAGCAGTTCTTC.

This clonotype was found many times. This sequence joins TRBV5-6 and TRBJ2-7, with D unclear. The germline gives CDR1 SGHDT, CDR2 YYEEEE. The CDR3 runs 14 residues. V shed 3 bases and J shed 4 bases, with 14 bases lying between them. The CDR3 region has the DNA TGTGCCAGCAGCTCGGCAGGCGGAGTTTACGAGCAGTACTTC. Its translation is CASSSAGGVYEQYF.

The chain couples TRBV5-1 to TRBJ1-1; 7 positions match TRBD1. V lost 3 bases, J lost 4 bases, and 9 bases stayed unmatched. Germline CDR1 is SGHRS and CDR2 is YFSETQ. CDR3 length: 15 amino acids. CDR3 DNA: TGCGCCAGCAGCTCGATTGACAGGGAGACCACTGAAGCTTTCTTT. Protein: CASSSIDRETTEAFF.

There are a few counts of this clonotype. This chain links TRBV7-6 with TRBJ2-3, with D perhaps TRBD2 (5 bases). The germline CDR1 and CDR2 sequences are SGHVS and FNYEAQ. Between the trimmed V and J ends, which lost 1 base and 0 bases, there was a span of 14 bases. This CDR3 spans 17 amino acids. CDR3 sequence (DNA): TGTGCCAGCAGCTTAGTGGTTTTGGGAGATAGCACAGATACGCAGTATTTT. It encodes CASSLVVLGDSTDTQYF.

This clonotype showed up just a few times. The chain carries TRBV28 and TRBJ2-1; TRBD1 is a possible D gene (6 bases). CDR3 size: 15 residues. Germline V gene data show CDR1 as MDHEN and CDR2 as SYDVKM. Trimming left V 1 base short and J 3 bases short, with 10 bases between. The CDR3 region is CASSLLGTSYNEQFF. CDR3 nucleotide sequence: TGTGCCAGCAGTTTATTGGGGACAAGCTACAATGAGCAGTTCTTC.

This clonotype was recorded at least ten times. The V call is TRBV20-1, the J call TRBJ2-5, with 10 positions matching TRBD2. V gave up 6 bases and J gave up 1 base; unmatched junction bases: 5. Germline assignment: CDR1 DFQATT and CDR2 SNEGSKA (reference sequence). This CDR3 has 14 amino acids. Here the CDR3 reads CSAPRTSGQETQYF. CDR3 nucleotides: TGCAGTGCGCCAAGGACTAGCGGCCAAGAGACCCAGTACTTC.

This clonotype was counted only a few times. This chain uses TRBV6-1 with TRBJ1-2; TRBD1 matches 7 bases. Unmatched junction bases numbered 6, after V lost 3 bases and J lost 8 bases. CDR3 length: 13 residues. Germline CDR1 is MNHNS and CDR2 is SASEGT. CDR3 DNA sequence: TGTGCCAGCAGTGACGCAGGGGGGGAAGGCTACACCTTC. This codes for CASSDAGGEGYTF.